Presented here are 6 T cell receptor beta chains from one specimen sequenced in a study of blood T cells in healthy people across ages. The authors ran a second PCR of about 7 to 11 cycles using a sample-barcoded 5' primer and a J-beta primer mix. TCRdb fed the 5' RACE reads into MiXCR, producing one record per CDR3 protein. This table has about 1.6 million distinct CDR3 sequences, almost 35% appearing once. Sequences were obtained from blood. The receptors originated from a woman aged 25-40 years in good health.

The CDR3 reads CSAPGLASHEQFF. The CDR3, as DNA: TGCAGTGCCCCGGGACTAGCATCCCATGAGCAGTTCTTC. The chain combines TRBV20-1 with TRBJ2-7, with 9 bases lining up with TRBD2. Matching the DNA end better, TRBJ2-1 makes the J call doubtful. Germline V gene data show CDR1 as DFQATT and CDR2 as SNEGSKA (reference sequence). This CDR3 spans 13 amino acids.

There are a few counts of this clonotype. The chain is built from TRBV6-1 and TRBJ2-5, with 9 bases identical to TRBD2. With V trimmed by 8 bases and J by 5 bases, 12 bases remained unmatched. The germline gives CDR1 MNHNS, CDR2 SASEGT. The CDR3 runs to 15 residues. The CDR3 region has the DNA TGTGCCAGCCGGAGTCCAGCGGGGGGCGGGGAGACCCAGTACTTC. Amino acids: CASRSPAGGGETQYF.

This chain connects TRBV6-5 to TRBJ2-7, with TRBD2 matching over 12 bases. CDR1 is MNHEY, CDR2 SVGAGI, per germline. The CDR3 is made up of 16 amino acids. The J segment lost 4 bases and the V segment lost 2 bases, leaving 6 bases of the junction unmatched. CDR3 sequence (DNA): TGTGCCAGCAGTTACACGACTAGCGGGAGTAGGTACGAGCAGTACTTC. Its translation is CASSYTTSGSRYEQYF.

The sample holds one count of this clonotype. Here the CDR3 DNA reads TGTGCCAGTGAGCAGGGGTTCGGGGGCTACGAGCAGTACTTC. It translates to CASEQGFGGYEQYF. The V and J genes are TRBV7-3 and TRBJ2-4; D possibly matches TRBD1 or TRBD2 (6 bases each). The closer fit of TRBJ2-7 to the DNA end suggests the J call may be wrong. Germline CDR1 and CDR2: SGHTA and FQGTGA. The length of the CDR3 is 14 residues.

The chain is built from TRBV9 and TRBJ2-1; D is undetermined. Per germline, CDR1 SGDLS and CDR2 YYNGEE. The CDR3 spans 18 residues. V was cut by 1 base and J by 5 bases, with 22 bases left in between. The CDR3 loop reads CASSVRISGNYVDNEQFF. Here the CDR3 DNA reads TGTGCCAGCAGCGTAAGAATTAGTGGGAACTATGTGGACAATGAGCAGTTCTTC.

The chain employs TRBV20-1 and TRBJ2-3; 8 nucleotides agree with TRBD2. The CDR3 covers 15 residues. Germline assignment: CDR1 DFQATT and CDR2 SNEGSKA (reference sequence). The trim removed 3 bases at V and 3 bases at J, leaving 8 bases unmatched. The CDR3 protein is CSARASSGRTDTQYF. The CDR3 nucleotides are TGCAGTGCTAGGGCGTCAAGCGGGAGAACAGATACGCAGTATTTT.